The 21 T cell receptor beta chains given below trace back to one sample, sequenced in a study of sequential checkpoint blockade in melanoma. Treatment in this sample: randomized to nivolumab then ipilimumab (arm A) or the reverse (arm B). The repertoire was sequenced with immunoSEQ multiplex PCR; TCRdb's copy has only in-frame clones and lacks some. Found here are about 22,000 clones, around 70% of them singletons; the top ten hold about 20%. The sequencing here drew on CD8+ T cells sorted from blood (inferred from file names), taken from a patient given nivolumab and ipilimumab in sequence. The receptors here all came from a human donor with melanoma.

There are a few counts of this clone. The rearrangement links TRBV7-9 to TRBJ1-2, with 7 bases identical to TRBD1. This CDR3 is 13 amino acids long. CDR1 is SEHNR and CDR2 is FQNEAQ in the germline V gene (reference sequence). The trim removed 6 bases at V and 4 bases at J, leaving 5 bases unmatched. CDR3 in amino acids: CASRQGTAYGYTF. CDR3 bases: TGTGCCAGCAGACAGGGGACGGCCTATGGCTACACCTTC.

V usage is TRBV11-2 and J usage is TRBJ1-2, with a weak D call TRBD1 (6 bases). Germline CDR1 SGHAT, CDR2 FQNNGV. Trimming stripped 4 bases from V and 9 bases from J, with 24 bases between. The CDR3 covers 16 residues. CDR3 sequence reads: CASSSPSETGPKSYTF. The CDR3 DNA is TGTGCCAGCAGCTCCCCGTCCGAGACAGGTCCCAAGAGCTACACCTTC.

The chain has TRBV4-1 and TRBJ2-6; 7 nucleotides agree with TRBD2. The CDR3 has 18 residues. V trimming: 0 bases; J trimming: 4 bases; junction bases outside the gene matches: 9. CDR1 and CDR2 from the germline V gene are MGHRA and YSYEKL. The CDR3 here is CASSQEGGWGSGANVLTF. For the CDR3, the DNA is TGCGCCAGCAGCCAAGAGGGGGGGTGGGGGTCAGGGGCCAACGTCCTGACTTTC.

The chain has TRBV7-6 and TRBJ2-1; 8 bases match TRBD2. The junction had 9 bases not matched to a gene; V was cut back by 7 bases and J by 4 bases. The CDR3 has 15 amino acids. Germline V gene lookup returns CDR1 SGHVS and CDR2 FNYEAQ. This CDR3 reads CASIPGGGKYNEQFF. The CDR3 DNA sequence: TGTGCCAGCATACCCGGGGGGGGAAAATACAATGAGCAGTTCTTC.

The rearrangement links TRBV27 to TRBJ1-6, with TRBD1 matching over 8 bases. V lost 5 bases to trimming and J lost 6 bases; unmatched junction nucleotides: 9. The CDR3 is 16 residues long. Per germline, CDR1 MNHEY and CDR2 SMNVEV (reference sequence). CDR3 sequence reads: CASSLRVDRVNSPLHF. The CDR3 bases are TGTGCCAGCAGTCTAAGGGTGGACAGGGTTAATTCACCCCTCCACTTT.

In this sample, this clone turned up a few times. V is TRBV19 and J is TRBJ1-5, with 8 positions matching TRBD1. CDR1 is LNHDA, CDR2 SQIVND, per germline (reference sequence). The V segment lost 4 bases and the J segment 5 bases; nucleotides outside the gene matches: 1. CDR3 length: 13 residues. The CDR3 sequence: CASSRGQDQPQHF. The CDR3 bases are TGTGCCAGTAGTAGGGGACAGGATCAGCCCCAGCATTTT. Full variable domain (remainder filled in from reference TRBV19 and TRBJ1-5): DGGITQSPKYLFRKEGQNVTLSCEQNLNHDAMYWYRQDPGQGLRLIYYSQIVNDFQKGDIAEGYSVSREKKESFPLTVTSAQKNPTAFYLCASSRGQDQPQHFGDGTRLSIL.

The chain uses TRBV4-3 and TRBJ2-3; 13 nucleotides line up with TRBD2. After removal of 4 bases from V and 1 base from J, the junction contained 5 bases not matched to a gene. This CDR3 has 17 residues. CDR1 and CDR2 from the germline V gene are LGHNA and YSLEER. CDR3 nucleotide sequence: TGCGCCAGCAGCCTATCCACTAGCGGGGGGGGCACAGATACGCAGTATTTT. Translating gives CASSLSTSGGGTDTQYF.

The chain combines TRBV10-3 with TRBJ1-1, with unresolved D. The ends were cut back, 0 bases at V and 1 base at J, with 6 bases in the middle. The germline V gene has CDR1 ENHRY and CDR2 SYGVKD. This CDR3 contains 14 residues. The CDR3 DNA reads TGTGCCATCAGTGAGTCAAGTAGGAACACTGAAGCTTTCTTT. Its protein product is CAISESSRNTEAFF.

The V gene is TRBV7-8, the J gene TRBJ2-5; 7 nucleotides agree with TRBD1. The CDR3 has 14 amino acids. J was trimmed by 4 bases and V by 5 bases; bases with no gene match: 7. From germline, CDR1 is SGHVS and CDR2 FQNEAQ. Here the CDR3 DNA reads TGTGCCAGCAGCGCCACAGGGGTTCGAGAGACCCAGTACTTC. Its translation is CASSATGVRETQYF.

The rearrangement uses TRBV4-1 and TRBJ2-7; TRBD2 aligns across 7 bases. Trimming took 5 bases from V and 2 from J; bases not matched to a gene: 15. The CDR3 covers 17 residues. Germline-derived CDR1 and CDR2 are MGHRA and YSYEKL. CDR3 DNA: TGCGCCAGCAGCACACCCCCCCCTAGCGGACTACCCTACGAGCAGTACGTC. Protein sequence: CASSTPPPSGLPYEQYV.

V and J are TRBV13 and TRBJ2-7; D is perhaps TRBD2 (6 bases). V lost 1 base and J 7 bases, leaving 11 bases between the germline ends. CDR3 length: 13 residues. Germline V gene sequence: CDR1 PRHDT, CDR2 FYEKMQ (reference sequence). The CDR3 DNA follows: TGTGCCAGCAGCTTAGCTGGGGCGGGGGAGCAGTACTTC. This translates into CASSLAGAGEQYF.

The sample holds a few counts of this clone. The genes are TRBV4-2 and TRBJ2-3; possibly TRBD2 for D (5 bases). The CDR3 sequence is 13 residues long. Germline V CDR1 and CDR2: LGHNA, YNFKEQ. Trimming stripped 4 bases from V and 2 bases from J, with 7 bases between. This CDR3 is CASSPGLTDTQYF. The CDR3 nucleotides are TGTGCCAGCAGCCCAGGACTCACAGATACGCAGTATTTT.

CDR3 nucleotide sequence: TGTGCTAGTGGTTTAAGCAGGGGCGAGGGCAATCAGCCCCAGCATTTT. Translating it yields CASGLSRGEGNQPQHF. The chain joins TRBV12-5 to TRBJ1-5, with a weak D call TRBD1 (6 bases). The CDR3 loop spans 16 amino acids. Trimming left V 3 bases short and J 2 bases short, with 14 bases between. CDR1 and CDR2 from the germline V gene are LGHNT and FRNRAP.

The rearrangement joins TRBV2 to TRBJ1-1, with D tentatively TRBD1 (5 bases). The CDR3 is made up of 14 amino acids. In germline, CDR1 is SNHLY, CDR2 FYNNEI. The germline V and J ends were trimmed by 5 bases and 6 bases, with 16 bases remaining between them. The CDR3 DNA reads TGTGCCAGCAGTAAGGAGGGGATAGGGGCTGAAGCTTTCTTT. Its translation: CASSKEGIGAEAFF.

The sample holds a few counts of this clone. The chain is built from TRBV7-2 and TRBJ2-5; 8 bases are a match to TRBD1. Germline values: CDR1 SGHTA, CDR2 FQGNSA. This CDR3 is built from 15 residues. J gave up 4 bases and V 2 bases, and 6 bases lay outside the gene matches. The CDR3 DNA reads TGTGCCAGCAGCTTAAACGCAGGGGGCCTAGAGACCCAGTACTTC. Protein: CASSLNAGGLETQYF.

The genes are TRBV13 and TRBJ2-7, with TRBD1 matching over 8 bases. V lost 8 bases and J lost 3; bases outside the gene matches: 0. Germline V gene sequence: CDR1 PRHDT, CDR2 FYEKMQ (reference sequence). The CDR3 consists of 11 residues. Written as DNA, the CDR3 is TGTGCCAGCGGACAGGGCTACGAGCAGTACTTC. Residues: CASGQGYEQYF.

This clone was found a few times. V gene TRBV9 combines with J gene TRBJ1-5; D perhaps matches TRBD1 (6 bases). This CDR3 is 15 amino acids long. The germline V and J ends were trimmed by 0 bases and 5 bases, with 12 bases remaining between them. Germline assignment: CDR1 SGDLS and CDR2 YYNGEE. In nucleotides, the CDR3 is TGTGCCAGCAGCGTAGATGGACAGATCCATCAGCCCCAGCATTTT. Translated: CASSVDGQIHQPQHF.

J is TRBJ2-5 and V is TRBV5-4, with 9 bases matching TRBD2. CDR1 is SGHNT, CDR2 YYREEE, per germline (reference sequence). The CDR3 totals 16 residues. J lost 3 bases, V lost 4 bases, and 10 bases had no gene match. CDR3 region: CASSDSQRGVEETQYF. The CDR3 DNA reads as TGTGCCAGCAGCGACTCCCAGCGGGGGGTAGAAGAGACCCAGTACTTC.

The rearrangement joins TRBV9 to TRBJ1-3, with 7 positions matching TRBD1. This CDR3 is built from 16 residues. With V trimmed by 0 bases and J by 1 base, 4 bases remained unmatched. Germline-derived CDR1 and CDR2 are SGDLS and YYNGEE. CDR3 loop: CASSVAAGGSGNTIYF. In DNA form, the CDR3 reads TGTGCCAGCAGCGTAGCGGCAGGGGGGTCTGGAAACACCATATATTTT.

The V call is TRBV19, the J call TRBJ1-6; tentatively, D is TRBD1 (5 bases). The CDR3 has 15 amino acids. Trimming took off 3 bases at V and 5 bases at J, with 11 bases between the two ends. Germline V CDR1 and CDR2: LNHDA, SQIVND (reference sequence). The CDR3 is CASSIQGSDNSPLHF. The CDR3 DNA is TGTGCCAGTAGTATTCAGGGTTCGGATAATTCACCCCTCCACTTT. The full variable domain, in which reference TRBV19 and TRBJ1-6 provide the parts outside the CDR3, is DGGITQSPKYLFRKEGQNVTLSCEQNLNHDAMYWYRQDPGQGLRLIYYSQIVNDFQKGDIAEGYSVSREKKESFPLTVTSAQKNPTAFYLCASSIQGSDNSPLHFGNGTRLTVT.

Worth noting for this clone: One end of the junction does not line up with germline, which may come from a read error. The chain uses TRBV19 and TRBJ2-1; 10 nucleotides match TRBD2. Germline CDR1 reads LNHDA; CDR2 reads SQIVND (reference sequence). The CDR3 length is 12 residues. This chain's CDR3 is CASSGGITEQFF. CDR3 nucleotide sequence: TGTGCAAGTAGCGGGGGGATTACTGAGCAGTTCTTC.